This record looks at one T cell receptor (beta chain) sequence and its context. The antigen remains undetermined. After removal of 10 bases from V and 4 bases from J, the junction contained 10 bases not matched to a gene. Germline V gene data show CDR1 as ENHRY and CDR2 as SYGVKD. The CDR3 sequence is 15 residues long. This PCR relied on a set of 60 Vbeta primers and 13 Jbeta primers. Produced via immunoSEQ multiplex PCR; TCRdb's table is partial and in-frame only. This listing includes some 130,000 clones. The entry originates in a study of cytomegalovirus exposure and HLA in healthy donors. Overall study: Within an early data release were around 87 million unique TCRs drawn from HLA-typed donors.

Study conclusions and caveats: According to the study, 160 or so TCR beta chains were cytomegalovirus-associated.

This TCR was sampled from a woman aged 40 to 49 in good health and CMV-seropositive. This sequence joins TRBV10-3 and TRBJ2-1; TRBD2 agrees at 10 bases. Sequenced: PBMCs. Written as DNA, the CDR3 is TGTGCCAACGGGGGGGCTAGCGGGGGATACAATGAGCAGTTCTTC. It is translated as CANGGASGGYNEQFF.